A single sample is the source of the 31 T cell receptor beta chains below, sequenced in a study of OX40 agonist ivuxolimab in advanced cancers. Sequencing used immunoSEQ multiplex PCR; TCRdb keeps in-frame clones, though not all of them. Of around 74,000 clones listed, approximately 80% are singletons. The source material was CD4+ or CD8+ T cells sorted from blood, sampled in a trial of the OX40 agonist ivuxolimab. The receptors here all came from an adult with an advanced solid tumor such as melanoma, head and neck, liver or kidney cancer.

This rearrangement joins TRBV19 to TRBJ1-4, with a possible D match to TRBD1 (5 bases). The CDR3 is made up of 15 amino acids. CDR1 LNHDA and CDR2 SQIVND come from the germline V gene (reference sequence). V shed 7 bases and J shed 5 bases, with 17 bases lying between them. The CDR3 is CASTTPGNGNEKLFF. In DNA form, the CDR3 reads TGTGCCAGTACCACCCCAGGGAACGGAAATGAAAAACTGTTTTTT.

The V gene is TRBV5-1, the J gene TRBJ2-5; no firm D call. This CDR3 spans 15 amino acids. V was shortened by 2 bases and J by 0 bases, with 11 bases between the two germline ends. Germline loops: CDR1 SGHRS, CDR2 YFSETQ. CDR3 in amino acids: CASSLEDPYQETQYF. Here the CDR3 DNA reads TGCGCCAGCAGCTTAGAGGACCCGTACCAAGAGACCCAGTACTTC.

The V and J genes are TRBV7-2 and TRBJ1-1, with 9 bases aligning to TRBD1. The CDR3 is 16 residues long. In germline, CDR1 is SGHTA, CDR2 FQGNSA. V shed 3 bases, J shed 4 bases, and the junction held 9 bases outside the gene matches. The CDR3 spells CASSFPQGAGITEAFF. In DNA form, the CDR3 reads TGTGCCAGCAGCTTTCCACAGGGGGCCGGAATCACTGAAGCTTTCTTT.

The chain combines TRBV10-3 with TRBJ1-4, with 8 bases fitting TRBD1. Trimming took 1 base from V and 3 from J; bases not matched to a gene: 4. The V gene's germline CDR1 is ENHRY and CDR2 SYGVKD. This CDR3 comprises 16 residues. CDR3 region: CAISELGGQANEKLFF. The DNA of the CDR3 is TGTGCCATCAGTGAGTTAGGGGGACAGGCTAATGAAAAACTGTTTTTT.

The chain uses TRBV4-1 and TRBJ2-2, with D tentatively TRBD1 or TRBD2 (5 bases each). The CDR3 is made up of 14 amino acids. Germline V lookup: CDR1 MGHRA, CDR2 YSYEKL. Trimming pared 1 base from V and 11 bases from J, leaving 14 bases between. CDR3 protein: CASSQVRGPRELFF. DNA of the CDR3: TGCGCCAGCAGCCAAGTTCGGGGACCTAGAGAGCTGTTTTTT.

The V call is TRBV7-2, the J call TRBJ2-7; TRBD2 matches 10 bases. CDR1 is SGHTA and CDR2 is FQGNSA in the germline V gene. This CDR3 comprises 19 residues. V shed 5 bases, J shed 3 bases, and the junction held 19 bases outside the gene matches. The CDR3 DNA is TGTGCCAGCAGCCCCGGTCGAGCGGGAGGGCTAAGCTTCGGCTACGAGCAGTACTTC. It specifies CASSPGRAGGLSFGYEQYF.

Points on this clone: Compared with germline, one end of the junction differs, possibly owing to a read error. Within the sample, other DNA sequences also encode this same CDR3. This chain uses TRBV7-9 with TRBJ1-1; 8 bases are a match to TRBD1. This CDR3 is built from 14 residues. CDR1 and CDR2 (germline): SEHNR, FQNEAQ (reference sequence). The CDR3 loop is CASSLGQGNTEAFF. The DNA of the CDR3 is TGTGCCAGCAGTTTAGGACAGGGCAACACTGAAGCTTTCTTT.

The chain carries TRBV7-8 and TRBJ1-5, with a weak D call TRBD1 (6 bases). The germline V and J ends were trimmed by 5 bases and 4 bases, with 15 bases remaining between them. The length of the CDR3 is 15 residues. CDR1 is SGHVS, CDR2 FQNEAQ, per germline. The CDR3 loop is CASSPRRGLNQPQHF. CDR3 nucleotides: TGTGCCAGCAGCCCGCGAAGGGGGTTGAATCAGCCCCAGCATTTT.

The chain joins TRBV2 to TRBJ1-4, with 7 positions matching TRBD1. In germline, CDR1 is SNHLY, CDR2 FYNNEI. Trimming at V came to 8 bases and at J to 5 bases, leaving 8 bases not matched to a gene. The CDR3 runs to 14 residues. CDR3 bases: TGTGCCAGCGGGGGGACAGTAAAGAATGAAAAACTGTTTTTT. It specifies CASGGTVKNEKLFF.

CDR3 sequence reads: CASSFSGGGNLYEQYF. CDR3 DNA sequence: TGTGCCAGCAGCTTCAGCGGGGGAGGGAATTTGTACGAGCAGTACTTC. This rearrangement joins TRBV7-8 to TRBJ2-7; the match to TRBD2 covers 8 bases. The CDR3 spans 16 residues. CDR1 and CDR2 (germline): SGHVS, FQNEAQ. V was pared by 3 bases and J by 4 bases, with 11 bases of the junction left unmatched. The full variable domain, with the rest looked up from reference TRBV7-8 and TRBJ2-7, is GAGVSQSPRYKVAKRGQDVALRCDPISGHVSLFWYQQALGQGPEFLTYFQNEAQLDKSGLPSDRFFAERPEGSVSTLKIQRTQQEDSAVYLCASSFSGGGNLYEQYFGPGTRLTVT.

The CDR3 coding sequence is TGTGCCAGCAGCCTTCAACTCACGACAGCAGGCGAGCAGTACTTC. Translating gives CASSLQLTTAGEQYF. The gene calls are TRBV7-3 and TRBJ2-7, with D tentatively TRBD1 (5 bases). The germline gives CDR1 SGHTA, CDR2 FQGTGA. V shed 5 bases and J shed 6 bases, with 20 bases lying between them. CDR3 length: 15 residues.

The CDR3 sequence is CASSPGHNQPQHF. In nucleotides, the CDR3 is TGCGCCAGCAGCCCGGGACACAATCAGCCCCAGCATTTT. V usage is TRBV5-1 and J usage is TRBJ1-5; TRBD1 might be the D (6 bases). CDR1 is SGHRS and CDR2 is YFSETQ in the germline V gene. Trimming shortened V by 4 bases and J by 3 bases, and 8 bases separated the two germline ends. The CDR3 runs 13 residues.

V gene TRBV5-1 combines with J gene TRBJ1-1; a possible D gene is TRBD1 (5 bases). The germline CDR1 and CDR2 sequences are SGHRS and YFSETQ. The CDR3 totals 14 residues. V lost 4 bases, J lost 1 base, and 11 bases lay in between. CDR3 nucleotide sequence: TGCGCCAGCAGCCCAGGGACGGCGAACACTGAAGCTTTCTTT. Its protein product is CASSPGTANTEAFF. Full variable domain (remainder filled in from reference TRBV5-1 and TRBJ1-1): KAGVTQTPRYLIKTRGQQVTLSCSPISGHRSVSWYQQTPGQGLQFLFEYFSETQRNKGNFPGRFSGRQFSNSRSEMNVSTLELGDSALYLCASSPGTANTEAFFGQGTRLTVV.

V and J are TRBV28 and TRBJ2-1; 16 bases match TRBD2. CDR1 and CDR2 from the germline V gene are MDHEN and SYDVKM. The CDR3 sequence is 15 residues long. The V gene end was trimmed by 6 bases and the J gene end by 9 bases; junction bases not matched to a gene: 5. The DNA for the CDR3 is TGTGCCAGCAGCTCGGGACTAGCGGGAGGGGGTGAGCAGTTCTTC. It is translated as CASSSGLAGGGEQFF.

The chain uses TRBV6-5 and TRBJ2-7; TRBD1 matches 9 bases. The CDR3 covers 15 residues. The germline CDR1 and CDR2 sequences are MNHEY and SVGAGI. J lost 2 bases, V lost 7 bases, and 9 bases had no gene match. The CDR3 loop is CASKLQGAVAYEQYF. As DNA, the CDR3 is TGTGCCAGCAAGTTACAGGGGGCTGTCGCCTACGAGCAGTACTTC.

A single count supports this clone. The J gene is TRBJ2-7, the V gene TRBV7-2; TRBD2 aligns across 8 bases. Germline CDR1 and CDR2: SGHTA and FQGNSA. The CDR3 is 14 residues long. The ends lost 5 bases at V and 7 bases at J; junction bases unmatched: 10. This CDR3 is CASSRGLAWEEQYF. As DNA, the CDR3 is TGTGCCAGCAGCCGCGGACTAGCCTGGGAGGAGCAGTACTTC.

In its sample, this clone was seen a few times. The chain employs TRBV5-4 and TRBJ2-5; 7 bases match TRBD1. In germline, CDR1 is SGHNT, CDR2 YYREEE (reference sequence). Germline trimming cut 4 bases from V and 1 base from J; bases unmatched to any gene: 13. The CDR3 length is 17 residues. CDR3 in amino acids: CASSAGTAIPSQETQYF. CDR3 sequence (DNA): TGTGCCAGCAGCGCCGGGACAGCCATTCCATCCCAAGAGACCCAGTACTTC.

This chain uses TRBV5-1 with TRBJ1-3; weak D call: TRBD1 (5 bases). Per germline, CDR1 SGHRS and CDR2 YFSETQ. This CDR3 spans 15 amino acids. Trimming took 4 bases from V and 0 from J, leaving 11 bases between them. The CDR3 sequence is CASSDQGNSGNTIYF. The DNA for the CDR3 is TGCGCCAGCAGCGATCAGGGTAACTCTGGAAACACCATATATTTT.

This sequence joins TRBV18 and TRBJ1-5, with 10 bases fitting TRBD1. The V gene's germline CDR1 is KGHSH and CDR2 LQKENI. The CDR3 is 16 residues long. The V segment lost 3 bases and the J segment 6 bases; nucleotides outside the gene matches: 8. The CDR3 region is CASSPPRDRGVQPQHF. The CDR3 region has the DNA TGTGCCAGCTCACCGCCCCGGGACAGGGGTGTTCAGCCCCAGCATTTT.

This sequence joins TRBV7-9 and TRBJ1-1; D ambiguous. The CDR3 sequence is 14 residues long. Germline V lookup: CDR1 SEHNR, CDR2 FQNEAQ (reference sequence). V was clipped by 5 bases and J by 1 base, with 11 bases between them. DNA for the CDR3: TGTGCCAGCAGCCCTCTACGGGCGAACACTGAAGCTTTCTTT. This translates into CASSPLRANTEAFF.

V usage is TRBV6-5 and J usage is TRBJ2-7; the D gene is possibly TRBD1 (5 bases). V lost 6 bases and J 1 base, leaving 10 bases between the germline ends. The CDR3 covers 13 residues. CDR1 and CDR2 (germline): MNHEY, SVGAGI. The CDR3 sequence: CASRETVSYEQYF. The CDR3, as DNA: TGTGCCAGCAGGGAGACAGTATCCTACGAGCAGTACTTC.

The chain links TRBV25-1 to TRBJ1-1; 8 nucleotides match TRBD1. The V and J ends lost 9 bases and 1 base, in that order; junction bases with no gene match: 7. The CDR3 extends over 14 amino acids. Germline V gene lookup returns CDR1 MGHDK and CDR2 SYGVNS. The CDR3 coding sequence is TGTGCCAGAAGGACAGGGCCACCGAACACTGAAGCTTTCTTT. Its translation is CARRTGPPNTEAFF.

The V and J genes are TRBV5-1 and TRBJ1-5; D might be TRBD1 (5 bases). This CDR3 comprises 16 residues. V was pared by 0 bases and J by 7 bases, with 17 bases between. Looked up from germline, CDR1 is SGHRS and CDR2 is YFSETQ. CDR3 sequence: CASSLGDHQGGQPQHF. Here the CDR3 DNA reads TGCGCCAGCAGCTTGGGCGACCACCAGGGTGGACAGCCCCAGCATTTT.

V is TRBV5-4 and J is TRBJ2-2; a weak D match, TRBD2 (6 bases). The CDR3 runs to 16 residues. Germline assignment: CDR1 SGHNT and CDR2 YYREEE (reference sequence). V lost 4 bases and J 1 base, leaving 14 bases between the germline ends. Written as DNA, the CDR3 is TGTGCCAGCAGCCCGGGGACTCTACTGAACACCGGGGAGCTGTTTTTT. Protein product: CASSPGTLLNTGELFF.

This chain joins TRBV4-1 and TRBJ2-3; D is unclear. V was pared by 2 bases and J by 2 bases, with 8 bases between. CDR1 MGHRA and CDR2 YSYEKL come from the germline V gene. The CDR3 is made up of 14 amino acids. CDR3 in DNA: TGCGCCAGCAGCCAACCGCTCTACACAGATACGCAGTATTTT. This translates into CASSQPLYTDTQYF.

The CDR3 DNA follows: TGTGCCAGCAGCCCAGACAGCTCTGGGGCCAACGTCCTGACTTTC. Encoded protein: CASSPDSSGANVLTF. V is TRBV28 and J is TRBJ2-6; TRBD1 might be the D (5 bases). The V gene's germline CDR1 is MDHEN and CDR2 SYDVKM. This CDR3 is 15 amino acids long. The V end was cut by 6 bases, the J end by 0 bases, with 9 bases between.

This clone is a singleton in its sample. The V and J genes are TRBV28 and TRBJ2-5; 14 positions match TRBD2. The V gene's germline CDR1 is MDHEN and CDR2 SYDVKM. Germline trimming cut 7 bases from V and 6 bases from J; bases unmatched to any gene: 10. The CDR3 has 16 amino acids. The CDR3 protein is CASNIPGLAGAKTQYF. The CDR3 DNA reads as TGTGCCAGCAATATTCCGGGACTAGCGGGAGCGAAGACCCAGTACTTC. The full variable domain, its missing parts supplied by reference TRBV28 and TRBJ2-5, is DVKVTQSSRYLVKRTGEKVFLECVQDMDHENMFWYRQDPGLGLRLIYFSYDVKMKEKGDIPEGYSVSREKKERFSLILESASTNQTSMYLCASNIPGLAGAKTQYFGPGTRLLVL.

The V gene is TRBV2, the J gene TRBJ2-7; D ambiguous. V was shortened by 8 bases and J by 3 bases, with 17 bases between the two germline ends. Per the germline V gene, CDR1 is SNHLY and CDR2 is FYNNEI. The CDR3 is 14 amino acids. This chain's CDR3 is CASGLLLGDYEQYF. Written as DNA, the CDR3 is TGTGCCAGCGGGTTACTGCTTGGGGACTACGAGCAGTACTTC.

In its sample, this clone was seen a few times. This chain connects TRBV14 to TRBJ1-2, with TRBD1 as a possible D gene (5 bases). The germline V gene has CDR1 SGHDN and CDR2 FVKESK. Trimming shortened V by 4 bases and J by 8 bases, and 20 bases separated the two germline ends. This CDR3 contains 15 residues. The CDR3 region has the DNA TGTGCCAGCAGCCGACTGGCGACAGCGGTTGAAGGCTACACCTTC. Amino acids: CASSRLATAVEGYTF.

CDR3 sequence reads: CAWMNSGNTIYF. The CDR3, as DNA: TGTGCCTGGATGAACTCTGGAAACACCATATATTTT. This chain connects TRBV30 to TRBJ1-3, with D hard to call. Trimming shortened V by 4 bases and J by 0 bases, and 4 bases separated the two germline ends. Germline V gives CDR1 GTSNPN, CDR2 SVGIG (reference sequence). The length of the CDR3 is 12 residues.

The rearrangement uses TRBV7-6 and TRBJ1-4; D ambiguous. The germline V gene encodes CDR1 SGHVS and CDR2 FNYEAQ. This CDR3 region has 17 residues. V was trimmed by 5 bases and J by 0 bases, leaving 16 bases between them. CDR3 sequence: CASSPWAALSTNEKLFF. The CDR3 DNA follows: TGTGCCAGCAGCCCCTGGGCAGCCCTGTCAACTAATGAAAAACTGTTTTTT. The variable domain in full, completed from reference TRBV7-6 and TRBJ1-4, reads GAGVSQSPRYKVTKRGQDVALRCDPISGHVSLYWYRQALGQGPEFLTYFNYEAQQDKSGLPNDRFSAERPEGSISTLTIQRTEQRDSAMYRCASSPWAALSTNEKLFFGSGTQLSVL.